Below are 21 T cell receptor beta chains sequenced from a single sample in a study of control samples from healthy donors and cancer patients. The data were produced by immunoSEQ multiplex PCR, yet TCRdb's version contains in-frame clones alone and is incomplete. The data contain roughly 170,000 clones, 88% of them singletons. Specimen: blood. The receptors were gathered from a woman aged 30 to 39 in good health.

The chain joins TRBV6-4 to TRBJ2-1; a weak D match, TRBD2 (6 bases). The germline V gene encodes CDR1 MRHNA and CDR2 SNTAGT. V gave up 2 bases and J gave up 15 bases, with 11 bases separating them. This CDR3 is 11 amino acids long. The CDR3 DNA reads TGTGCCAGCAGTGACGGAAAGGGACTGTTCTTC. It is translated as CASSDGKGLFF.

The V call is TRBV27, the J call TRBJ2-5, with TRBD1 matching over 7 bases. In germline, CDR1 is MNHEY, CDR2 SMNVEV (reference sequence). The V segment lost 6 bases and the J segment 5 bases; nucleotides outside the gene matches: 12. CDR3 length equals 15 residues. Here the CDR3 reads CASSPDRDLSETQYF. In DNA, the CDR3 is TGTGCCAGCAGCCCCGACAGGGATCTTAGTGAGACCCAGTACTTC.

This clone was found once. The rearrangement joins TRBV7-9 to TRBJ1-2, with D perhaps TRBD1 (6 bases). The germline gives CDR1 SEHNR, CDR2 FQNEAQ (reference sequence). The CDR3 loop spans 17 amino acids. With 1 base removed from V and 3 bases from J, the gap between germline ends came to 18 bases. The CDR3 here is CASSLVLTGNYDYGYTF. CDR3 DNA: TGTGCCAGCAGCTTAGTCCTAACAGGGAATTATGACTATGGCTACACCTTC.

This clone was found once. The J gene is TRBJ2-3, the V gene TRBV18; the D is unclear. With 6 bases removed from V and 2 bases from J, the gap between germline ends came to 9 bases. The CDR3 has 13 amino acids. Germline CDR1 KGHSH, CDR2 LQKENI. The CDR3 protein is CASSPTSTDTQYF. CDR3 nucleotides: TGTGCCAGCTCCCCGACCTCCACAGATACGCAGTATTTT.

The genes are TRBV19 and TRBJ1-5, with TRBD1 matching over 9 bases. This CDR3 spans 17 amino acids. Unmatched junction bases numbered 6, after V lost 2 bases and J lost 1 base. Germline loops: CDR1 LNHDA, CDR2 SQIVND (reference sequence). CDR3 nucleotide sequence: TGTGCCAGTAGTATAAGGAAGGGACAGGGAAGCAATCAGCCCCAGCATTTT. Translation gives CASSIRKGQGSNQPQHF.

Points on this clone: Different DNA sequences within this sample yield the same CDR3. The DNA for the CDR3 is TGTGCCTGGAGTGTACGGGGAAACACCATATATTTT. Protein sequence: CAWSVRGNTIYF. The gene calls are TRBV30 and TRBJ1-3, with D uncertain. The CDR3 totals 12 residues. The germline V and J ends were trimmed by 0 bases and 4 bases, with 4 bases remaining between them. The V gene's germline CDR1 is GTSNPN and CDR2 SVGIG (reference sequence).

The chain joins TRBV2 to TRBJ1-1; D is possibly TRBD1 (6 bases). Trimming shortened V by 6 bases and J by 7 bases, and 12 bases separated the two germline ends. The germline CDR1 and CDR2 sequences are SNHLY and FYNNEI. The CDR3 runs to 12 residues. The CDR3 nucleotides read TGTGCCAGCAGCACCCAGGGGATTGAAGCTTTCTTT. Translating it yields CASSTQGIEAFF.

In its sample, this clone was seen a few times. The V gene is TRBV28, the J gene TRBJ1-2, with TRBD1 identical over 10 bases. Germline V CDR1 and CDR2: MDHEN, SYDVKM. The J segment lost 5 bases and the V segment lost 6 bases, leaving 12 bases of the junction unmatched. The CDR3 runs to 16 residues. The CDR3 bases are TGTGCCAGCAGCCAAAACGACAGGGGGCGGATATATGGCTACACCTTC. It is translated as CASSQNDRGRIYGYTF.

The chain recombines TRBV9 with TRBJ2-2, with 10 bases aligning to TRBD2. This CDR3 is 19 amino acids long. The V gene end was trimmed by 0 bases and the J gene end by 7 bases; junction bases not matched to a gene: 15. The germline V gene encodes CDR1 SGDLS and CDR2 YYNGEE. CDR3 loop: CASSVGSQAGGPKVGELFF. DNA of the CDR3: TGTGCCAGCAGCGTAGGTAGTCAAGCGGGAGGGCCAAAGGTCGGGGAGCTGTTTTTT.

The rearrangement joins TRBV30 to TRBJ1-2; D not certain. The CDR3 is 12 residues long. The germline CDR1 and CDR2 sequences are GTSNPN and SVGIG (reference sequence). Trimming removed 4 bases from V and 4 bases from J, with 10 bases in between. As DNA, the CDR3 is TGTGCCTGGACGGAGCAACCCTATGGCTACACCTTC. Protein sequence: CAWTEQPYGYTF.

The CDR3 DNA reads as TGTGCCAGTAGACCGCCCGGGACAGGGGGTGAAAAACTGTTTTTT. Protein: CASRPPGTGGEKLFF. V and J are TRBV19 and TRBJ1-4, with 11 bases aligning to TRBD1. The CDR3 has 15 residues. CDR1 is LNHDA, CDR2 SQIVND, per germline (reference sequence). The V and J ends lost 6 bases and 7 bases, in that order; junction bases with no gene match: 7.

J is TRBJ1-1 and V is TRBV5-1; TRBD1 matches at 8 bases. V trimming: 4 bases; J trimming: 5 bases; junction bases outside the gene matches: 13. This CDR3 contains 16 residues. Per germline, CDR1 SGHRS and CDR2 YFSETQ. CDR3 region: CASSPSQGASGTEAFF. The CDR3 DNA reads TGCGCCAGCAGCCCATCCCAGGGGGCCTCCGGAACTGAAGCTTTCTTT.

This chain joins TRBV6-4 and TRBJ2-2; D gene uncertain. Germline CDR1 and CDR2: MRHNA and SNTAGT. The V gene lost 3 bases and the J gene lost 3 bases, with 8 bases spanning the gap. This CDR3 is 14 amino acids long. CDR3 amino acids: CASSDSLDTGELFF. CDR3 nucleotide sequence: TGTGCCAGCAGTGATAGTTTGGACACCGGGGAGCTGTTTTTT.

The chain combines TRBV12-5 with TRBJ2-3; D is perhaps TRBD1 or TRBD2 (5 bases each). From germline, CDR1 is LGHNT and CDR2 FRNRAP. This CDR3 comprises 18 residues. V lost 6 bases to trimming and J lost 2 bases, with 24 bases between them. CDR3 region: CASGRDPSPERITDTQYF. In DNA form, the CDR3 reads TGTGCTAGTGGCCGGGACCCTAGCCCGGAGCGGATCACAGATACGCAGTATTTT.

The genes are TRBV2 and TRBJ2-2, with 9 bases lining up with TRBD2. This CDR3 region has 17 residues. From germline, CDR1 is SNHLY and CDR2 FYNNEI. Trimming took 6 bases from V and 5 from J; bases not matched to a gene: 13. The CDR3 sequence: CASSAPRGGPETGELFF. As DNA, the CDR3 is TGTGCCAGCAGCGCCCCGCGGGGGGGCCCGGAGACCGGGGAGCTGTTTTTT.

The chain links TRBV18 to TRBJ2-7, with 9 positions matching TRBD1. The CDR3 extends over 16 amino acids. Germline-derived CDR1 and CDR2 are KGHSH and LQKENI. The J segment lost 9 bases and the V segment lost 6 bases, leaving 18 bases of the junction unmatched. CDR3 nucleotide sequence: TGTGCCAGCTCGCGTCCCGGACAGGGGTATTTTCCGGCGCAGTACTTC. Its translation is CASSRPGQGYFPAQYF.

The chain carries TRBV3-1 (or the pseudogene TRBV3-2) and TRBJ2-2; tentatively, D is TRBD2 (5 bases). The CDR3 totals 14 residues. Trimming removed 1 base at V and 3 bases at J, with 6 bases between. Germline V CDR1 and CDR2: LGHDT, YNNKEL (reference sequence). CDR3 residues: CASSQGTYTGELFF. CDR3 in DNA: TGTGCCAGCAGCCAAGGGACTTACACCGGGGAGCTGTTTTTT.

The chain links TRBV27 to TRBJ2-3; D uncertain. The germline V gene encodes CDR1 MNHEY and CDR2 SMNVEV (reference sequence). The CDR3 runs 16 residues. With 7 bases removed from V and 1 base from J, the gap between germline ends came to 18 bases. The CDR3 DNA reads TGTGCCAGCACCCAGGCTCCTCACCTTCGCACAGATACGCAGTATTTT. It is translated as CASTQAPHLRTDTQYF.

The chain is built from TRBV24-1 and TRBJ2-7; D may be TRBD1 (5 bases). Between the trimmed V and J ends, which lost 6 bases and 2 bases, there was a span of 13 bases. The CDR3 contains 14 residues. The germline CDR1 and CDR2 sequences are KGHDR and SFDVKD. The CDR3 DNA reads TGTGCCACCAGTCCGGGCGAAGGGGCCTACGAGCAGTACTTC. Translating gives CATSPGEGAYEQYF.

This clone was counted once. V gene TRBV7-2 combines with J gene TRBJ1-2, with TRBD1 matching over 10 bases. Germline CDR1 is SGHTA and CDR2 is FQGNSA. The J segment lost 6 bases and the V segment lost 2 bases, leaving 3 bases of the junction unmatched. CDR3 length: 14 amino acids. The CDR3 nucleotides read TGTGCCAGCAGCTTATCCGGGACAGGGGATGGCTACACCTTC. It encodes CASSLSGTGDGYTF.

In this sample, this clone turned up once. The gene calls are TRBV29-1 and TRBJ2-1; 9 bases map to TRBD2. From germline, CDR1 is SQVTM and CDR2 ANQGSEA. With 4 bases clipped from V and 4 bases from J, the junction kept 5 bases outside the gene matches. The CDR3 has 14 residues. CDR3 sequence: CSVVASGVYNEQFF. The CDR3 nucleotides are TGCAGCGTTGTGGCTAGCGGGGTTTACAATGAGCAGTTCTTC.